This TCR beta chain appears in the sequencing data of a study of identical twins' blood T cells. The germline V gene encodes CDR1 MNHNY and CDR2 SVGAGI (reference sequence). The CDR3 contains 17 residues. Trimming stripped 0 bases from V and 4 bases from J, with 18 bases between. In the original analysis: Clonotypes per individual ranged from about 85,000 to nearly 550,000. Each CDR3 protein is one row after TCRdb ran MiXCR on the 5' RACE reads. The authors' filters were not applied to this entry. Of a few hundred thousand distinct CDR3 sequences in the sample, around 30% were seen once. A few counts support this clonotype. Donors were six healthy women in three monozygous twin pairs.

This receptor was obtained from a woman aged 18 to 55 in good health. The chain couples TRBV6-6 to TRBJ1-2; D not resolved. Sequenced sample: PBMCs. CDR3 region: CASSYSLEGRDSYGYTF. CDR3 nucleotides: TGTGCCAGCAGTTACTCCCTAGAGGGTAGAGACTCCTATGGCTACACCTTC.